Listed here is a single T cell receptor (beta chain). Its antigen target is currently unknown. Base qualities are not at hand, and no much larger clone is one base apart. TCRbeta CDR3 regions were amplified from genomic DNA using the immunoSEQ Assay, a bias-controlled multiplex PCR. The paper's processing steps were these. Nucleated cell counts per sample were estimated from amplification of reference gene primers within the assay. To quantify the absolute abundance of each unique TCRbeta CDR3 rearrangement, sequence reads were collapsed and filtered. For each sample, productive Simpson clonality was calculated as the square root of Simpson's diversity index across productive rearrangements. TCRdb's version of the immuneACCESS table is confined to in-frame rearrangements and falls short of the full clone set. An unresolved V gene accounts for under half of the shortfall where checked; the remainder is of unknown origin. D and trimming come from the DNA, and the V and J calls and clone size come from that table. Across this sample there are 240,000 or so clones, with about 88% seen only once. The biggest ten clones account for 0.95% to 1% of the sample.

The entry originates in a study of blood T cell repertoires in COVID-19 (dated by TCRdb to about 2020). With respect to the entire study: Samples from collaborators originated in the United States, Italy and Spain and spanned both the acute and convalescent phases of COVID-19. The prospective study material was composed of cDNA or gDNA derived from T cells, B-cell-depleted T cells, or PBMCs. Deeply sampled blood TCRbeta repertoires from subjects exposed to, actively infected with, or recovered from COVID-19 were included in the dataset. A freely available public database, intended as a resource for researchers studying the immune response to SARS-CoV-2, is where the repertoires were released. Samples came from the ongoing ImmuneRACE study (first 160 participants) plus 1,254 subjects from 6 global collaborators. Nearly every sample came with metadata listing a de-identified subject ID, COVID-19 status, age in years and sex. HLA class I and class II types, where available, came from metadata supplied by the sample provider rather than from assay-based typing.

V ends up 2 bases short and J 5 bases short, with an unmatched junction base count of 0. There are 13 amino acids in the CDR3, from cysteine to phenylalanine inclusive. This entry keeps only the CDR3 DNA: 39 bases, framed from base 1. Taken from the germline V gene, the CDR1 and CDR2 loops are MNHEY and SVGAGI. Samples from volunteer blood donors who had recovered from COVID-19 were contributed by a second Seattle source. Collaborating institutions collected whole blood in K2EDTA tubes following their own protocols. For TCRbeta analysis, collaborators shipped samples in one of three forms: frozen whole blood, isolated PBMCs, or DNA extracted from either of those sample types. What the research found in general, with its limitations: The amount of clinical and demographic metadata varied by source and participant and was provided uncurated.

This clonotype was obtained from a woman between 40 and 50 years old who had recovered from COVID-19. The receptor chain draws on TRBV6-5 and TRBJ1-2, and 9 junction bases match TRBD1. The sample comprised peripheral blood. The DNA is as follows: TGTGCCAGCAGTTACGACAGGGGGTATGGCTACACCTTC. Its product reads: CASSYDRGYGYTF.